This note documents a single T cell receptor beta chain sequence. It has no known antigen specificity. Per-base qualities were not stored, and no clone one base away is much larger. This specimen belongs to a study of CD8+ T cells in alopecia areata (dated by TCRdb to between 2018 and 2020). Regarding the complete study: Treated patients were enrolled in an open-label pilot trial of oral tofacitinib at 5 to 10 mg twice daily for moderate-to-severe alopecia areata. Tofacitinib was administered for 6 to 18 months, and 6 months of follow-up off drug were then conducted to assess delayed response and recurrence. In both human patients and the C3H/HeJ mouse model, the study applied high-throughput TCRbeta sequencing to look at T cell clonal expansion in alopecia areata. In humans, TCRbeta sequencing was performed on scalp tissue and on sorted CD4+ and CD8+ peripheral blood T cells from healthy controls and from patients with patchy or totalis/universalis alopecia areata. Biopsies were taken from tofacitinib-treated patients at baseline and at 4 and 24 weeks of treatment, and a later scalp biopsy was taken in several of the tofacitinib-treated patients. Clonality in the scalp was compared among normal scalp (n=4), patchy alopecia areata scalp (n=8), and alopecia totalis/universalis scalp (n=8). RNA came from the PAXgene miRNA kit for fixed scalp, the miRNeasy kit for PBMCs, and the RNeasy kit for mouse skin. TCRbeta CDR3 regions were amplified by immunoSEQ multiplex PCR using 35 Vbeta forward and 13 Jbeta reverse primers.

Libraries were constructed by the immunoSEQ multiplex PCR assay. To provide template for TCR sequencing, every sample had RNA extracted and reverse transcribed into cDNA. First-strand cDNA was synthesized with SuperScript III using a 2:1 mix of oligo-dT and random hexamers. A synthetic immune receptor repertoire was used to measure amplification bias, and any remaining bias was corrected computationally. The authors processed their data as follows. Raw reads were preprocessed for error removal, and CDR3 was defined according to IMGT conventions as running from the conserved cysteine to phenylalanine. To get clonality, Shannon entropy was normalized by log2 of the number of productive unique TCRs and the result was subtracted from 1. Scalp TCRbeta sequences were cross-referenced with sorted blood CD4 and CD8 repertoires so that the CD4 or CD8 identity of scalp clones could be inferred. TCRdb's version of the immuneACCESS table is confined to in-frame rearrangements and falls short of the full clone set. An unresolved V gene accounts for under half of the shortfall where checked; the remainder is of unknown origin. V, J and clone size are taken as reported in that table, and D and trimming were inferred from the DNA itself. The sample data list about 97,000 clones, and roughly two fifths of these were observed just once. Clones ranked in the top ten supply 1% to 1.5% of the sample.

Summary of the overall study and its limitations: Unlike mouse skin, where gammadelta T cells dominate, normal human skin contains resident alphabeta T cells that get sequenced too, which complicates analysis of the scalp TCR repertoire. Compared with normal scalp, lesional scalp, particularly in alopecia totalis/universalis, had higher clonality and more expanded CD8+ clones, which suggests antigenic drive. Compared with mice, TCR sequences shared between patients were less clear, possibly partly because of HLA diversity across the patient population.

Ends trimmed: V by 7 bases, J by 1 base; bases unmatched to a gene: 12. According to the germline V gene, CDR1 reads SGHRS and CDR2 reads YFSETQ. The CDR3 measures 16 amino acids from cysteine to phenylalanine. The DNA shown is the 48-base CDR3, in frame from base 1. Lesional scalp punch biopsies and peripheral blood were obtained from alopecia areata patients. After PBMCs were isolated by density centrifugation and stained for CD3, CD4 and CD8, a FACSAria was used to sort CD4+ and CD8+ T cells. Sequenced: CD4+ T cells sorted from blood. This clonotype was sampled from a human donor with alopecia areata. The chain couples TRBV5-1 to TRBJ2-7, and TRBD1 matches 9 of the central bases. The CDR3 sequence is CASRAPTGGSSYEQYF. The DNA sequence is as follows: TGCGCCAGCCGCGCCCCGACAGGGGGAAGTTCCTACGAGCAGTACTTC.